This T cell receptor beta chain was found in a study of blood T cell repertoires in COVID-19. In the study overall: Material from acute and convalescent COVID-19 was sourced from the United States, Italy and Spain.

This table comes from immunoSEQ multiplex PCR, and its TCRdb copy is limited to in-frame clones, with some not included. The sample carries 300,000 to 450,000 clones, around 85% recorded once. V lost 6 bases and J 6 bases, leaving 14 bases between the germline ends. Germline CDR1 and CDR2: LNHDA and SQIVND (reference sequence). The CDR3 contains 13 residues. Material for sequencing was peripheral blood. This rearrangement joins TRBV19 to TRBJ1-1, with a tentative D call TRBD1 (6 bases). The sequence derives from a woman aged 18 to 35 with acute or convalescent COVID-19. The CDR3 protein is CASSPMGAAEAFF. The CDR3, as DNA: TGTGCCAGTAGCCCTATGGGGGCAGCTGAAGCTTTCTTT. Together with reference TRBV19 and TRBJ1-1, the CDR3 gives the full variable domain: DGGITQSPKYLFRKEGQNVTLSCEQNLNHDAMYWYRQDPGQGLRLIYYSQIVNDFQKGDIAEGYSVSREKKESFPLTVTSAQKNPTAFYLCASSPMGAAEAFFGQGTRLTVV.